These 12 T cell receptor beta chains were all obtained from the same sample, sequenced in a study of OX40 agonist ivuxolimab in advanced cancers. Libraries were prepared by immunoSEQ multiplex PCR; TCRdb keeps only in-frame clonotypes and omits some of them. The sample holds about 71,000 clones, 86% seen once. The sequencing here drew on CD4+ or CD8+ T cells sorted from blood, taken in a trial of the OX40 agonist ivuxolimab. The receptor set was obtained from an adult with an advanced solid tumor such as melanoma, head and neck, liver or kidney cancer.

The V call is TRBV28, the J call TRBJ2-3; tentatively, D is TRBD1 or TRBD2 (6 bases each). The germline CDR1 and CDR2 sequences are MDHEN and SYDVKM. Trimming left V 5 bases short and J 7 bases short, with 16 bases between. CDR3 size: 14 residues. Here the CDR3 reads CASSPGDSPHTQYF. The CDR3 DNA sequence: TGTGCCAGCAGTCCAGGGGACTCCCCCCATACGCAGTATTTT.

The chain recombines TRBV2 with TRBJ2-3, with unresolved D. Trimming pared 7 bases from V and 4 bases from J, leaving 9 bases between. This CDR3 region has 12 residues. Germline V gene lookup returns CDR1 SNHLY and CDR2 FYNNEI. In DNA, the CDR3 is TGTGCCAGCATATCAGAAGCAGATACGCAGTATTTT. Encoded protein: CASISEADTQYF.

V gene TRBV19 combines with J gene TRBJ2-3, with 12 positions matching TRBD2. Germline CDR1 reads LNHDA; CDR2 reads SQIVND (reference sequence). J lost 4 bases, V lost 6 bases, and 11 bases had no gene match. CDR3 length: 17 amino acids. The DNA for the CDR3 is TGTGCCAGTAGCGCAACCCGACTAGCGGGAGACCCAGATACGCAGTATTTT. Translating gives CASSATRLAGDPDTQYF.

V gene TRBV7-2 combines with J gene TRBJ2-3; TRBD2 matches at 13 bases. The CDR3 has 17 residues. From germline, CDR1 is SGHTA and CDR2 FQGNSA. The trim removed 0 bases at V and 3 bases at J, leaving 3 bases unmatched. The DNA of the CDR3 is TGTGCCAGCAGCTTAGCCACTAGCGGGAGGGGAACAGATACGCAGTATTTT. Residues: CASSLATSGRGTDTQYF.

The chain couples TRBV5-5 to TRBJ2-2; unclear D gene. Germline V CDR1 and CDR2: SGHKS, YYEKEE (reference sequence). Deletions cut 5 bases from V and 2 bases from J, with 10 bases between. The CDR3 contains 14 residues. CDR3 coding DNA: TGTGCCAGCAGGGGAACTCCCAACACCGGGGAGCTGTTTTTT. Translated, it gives CASRGTPNTGELFF.

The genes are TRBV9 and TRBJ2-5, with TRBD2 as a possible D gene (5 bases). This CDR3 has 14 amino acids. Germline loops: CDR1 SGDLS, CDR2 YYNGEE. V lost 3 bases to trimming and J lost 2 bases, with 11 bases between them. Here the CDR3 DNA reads TGTGCCAGCAGCGCCCGAACGGGACAAGAGACCCAGTACTTC. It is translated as CASSARTGQETQYF.

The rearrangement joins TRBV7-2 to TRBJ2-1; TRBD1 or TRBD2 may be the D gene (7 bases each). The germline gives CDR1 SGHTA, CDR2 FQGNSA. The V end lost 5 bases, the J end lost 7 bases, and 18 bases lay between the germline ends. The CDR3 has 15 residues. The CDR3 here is CASSLLGGGSNEQFF. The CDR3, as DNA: TGTGCCAGCAGCCTATTAGGGGGCGGGAGTAATGAGCAGTTCTTC.

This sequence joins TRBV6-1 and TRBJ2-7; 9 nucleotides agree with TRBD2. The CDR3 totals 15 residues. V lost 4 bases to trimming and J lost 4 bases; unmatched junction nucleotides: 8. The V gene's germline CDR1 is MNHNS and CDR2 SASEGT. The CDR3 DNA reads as TGTGCCAGCAGTGTATCTCTAGCGGGATATTACGAGCAGTACTTC. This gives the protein CASSVSLAGYYEQYF.

The CDR3 DNA sequence: TGTGCCAGTAGCACCGGAGGGCAGCCCCAGCATTTT. Its protein is CASSTGGQPQHF. V is TRBV19 and J is TRBJ1-5, with unresolved D. Deletions cut 6 bases from V and 7 bases from J, with 10 bases between. This CDR3 contains 12 residues. Germline CDR1 and CDR2: LNHDA and SQIVND (reference sequence).

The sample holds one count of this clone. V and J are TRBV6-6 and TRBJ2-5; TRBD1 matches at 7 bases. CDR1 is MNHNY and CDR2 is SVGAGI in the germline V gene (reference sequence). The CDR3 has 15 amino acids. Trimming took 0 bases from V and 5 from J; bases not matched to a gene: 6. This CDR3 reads CASSYSGETGETQYF. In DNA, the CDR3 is TGTGCCAGCAGTTACTCGGGGGAGACAGGGGAGACCCAGTACTTC.

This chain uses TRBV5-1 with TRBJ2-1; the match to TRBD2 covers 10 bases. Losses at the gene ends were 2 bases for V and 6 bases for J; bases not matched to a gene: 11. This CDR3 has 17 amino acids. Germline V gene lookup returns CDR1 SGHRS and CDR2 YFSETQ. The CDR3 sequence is CASSFSPPGLATNEQFF. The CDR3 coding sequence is TGCGCCAGCAGCTTTTCACCCCCGGGACTAGCGACCAATGAGCAGTTCTTC.

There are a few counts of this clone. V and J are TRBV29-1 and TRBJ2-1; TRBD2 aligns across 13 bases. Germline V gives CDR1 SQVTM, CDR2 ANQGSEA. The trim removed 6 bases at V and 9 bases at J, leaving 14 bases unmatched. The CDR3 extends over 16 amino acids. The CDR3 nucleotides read TGCAGCGTGCAAACCCGGACTAGCGGGAGATTCGGTGAGCAGTTCTTC. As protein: CSVQTRTSGRFGEQFF.